A single sample is the source of the 21 T cell receptor beta chains below, sequenced in a study of PD-L1 blockade in urothelial cancer. Time point in this sample: peripheral blood 6 weeks after treatment start. Data came from immunoSEQ multiplex PCR; TCRdb stores just in-frame clones and leaves some out. The data hold tens of thousands of clones, with about 80% observed a single time. The material sequenced was PBMCs, taken around atezolizumab (anti-PD-L1) treatment. The receptors were sampled from an older man with urothelial cancer.

This clone was detected only once. CDR3 amino acids: CASAWLGAGEQFF. The CDR3 coding sequence is TGTGCCAGCGCTTGGTTGGGGGCAGGAGAGCAGTTCTTC. The chain is built from TRBV11-2 and TRBJ2-1, with D possibly matching TRBD1 (6 bases). V was shortened by 8 bases and J by 10 bases, with 18 bases between the two germline ends. The CDR3 is 13 amino acids. The germline V gene encodes CDR1 SGHAT and CDR2 FQNNGV.

CDR3 region: CASSLTGQHYGYTF. DNA for the CDR3: TGTGCCAGCAGCTTGACGGGACAGCACTATGGCTACACCTTC. This chain joins TRBV11-2 and TRBJ1-2, with 7 bases identical to TRBD1. The CDR3 loop spans 14 amino acids. Germline CDR1 SGHAT, CDR2 FQNNGV. After removal of 3 bases from V and 3 bases from J, the junction contained 4 bases not matched to a gene.

This chain links TRBV9 with TRBJ1-2; 7 bases line up with TRBD1. This CDR3 has 15 amino acids. From germline, CDR1 is SGDLS and CDR2 YYNGEE. J lost 8 bases, V lost 3 bases, and 13 bases had no gene match. Written as DNA, the CDR3 is TGTGCCAGCAGCGCCGAGACAGGGCGGACGGGCGGCTACACCTTC. This sequence encodes CASSAETGRTGGYTF.

The rearrangement links TRBV6-4 to TRBJ1-6; D is uncertain. V shed 5 bases and J shed 6 bases, with 8 bases lying between them. Germline loops: CDR1 MRHNA, CDR2 SNTAGT. The CDR3 is 13 amino acids. As DNA, the CDR3 is TGTGCCAGCAGTACGAACAGTAATTCACCCCTCCACTTT. Translation gives CASSTNSNSPLHF.

This clone appeared once. The chain carries TRBV4-2 and TRBJ1-4, with 9 bases identical to TRBD1. This CDR3 is 18 amino acids long. CDR1 and CDR2 from the germline V gene are LGHNA and YNFKEQ. Unmatched junction bases numbered 9, after V lost 1 base and J lost 3 bases. The CDR3 spells CASSQGLPTGGPNEKLFF. CDR3 nucleotide sequence: TGTGCCAGCAGCCAAGGCCTCCCGACAGGGGGGCCTAATGAAAAACTGTTTTTT.

The chain is built from TRBV6-5 and TRBJ2-3; 9 bases are a match to TRBD2. The CDR3 is 15 residues long. The junction had 7 bases not matched to a gene; V was cut back by 7 bases and J by 2 bases. The germline V gene has CDR1 MNHEY and CDR2 SVGAGI. The CDR3 here is CASTQGGLATDTQYF. The CDR3 nucleotides are TGTGCCAGCACCCAGGGGGGACTAGCCACAGATACGCAGTATTTT.

The chain combines TRBV28 with TRBJ1-2; 11 bases are shared with TRBD1. Germline loops: CDR1 MDHEN, CDR2 SYDVKM. V shed 3 bases and J 7 bases; nucleotides not matched to a gene: 4. The CDR3 length is 14 residues. Written as DNA, the CDR3 is TGTGCCAGCAGTTTCTGGGGACAGGGGGGTGGCTACACCTTC. Protein: CASSFWGQGGGYTF.

This clone has more than one count but fewer than ten. This chain uses TRBV18 with TRBJ1-5; 8 nucleotides line up with TRBD1. Germline V lookup: CDR1 KGHSH, CDR2 LQKENI. With V trimmed by 2 bases and J by 4 bases, 4 bases remained unmatched. The CDR3 loop spans 15 amino acids. CDR3: CASSPGQGGNQPQHF. The CDR3 region has the DNA TGTGCCAGCTCACCAGGACAGGGTGGTAATCAGCCCCAGCATTTT.

The chain recombines TRBV18 with TRBJ1-1; the D gene is possibly TRBD1 (5 bases). V lost 2 bases and J lost 6, with 13 bases in between. The germline CDR1 and CDR2 sequences are KGHSH and LQKENI. The CDR3 runs 14 residues. CDR3 bases: TGTGCCAGCTCACCAGGCGGGGCCCCACCTGAAGCTTTCTTT. It is translated as CASSPGGAPPEAFF.

The rearrangement uses TRBV7-2 and TRBJ2-5, with 10 bases lining up with TRBD2. The CDR3 is 16 residues long. The germline gives CDR1 SGHTA, CDR2 FQGNSA. With 0 bases clipped from V and 5 bases from J, the junction kept 6 bases outside the gene matches. CDR3 sequence: CASSLAQAGGSETQYF. In DNA form, the CDR3 reads TGTGCCAGCAGCTTAGCGCAAGCGGGAGGGTCGGAGACCCAGTACTTC.

The V and J genes are TRBV7-2 and TRBJ1-1, with D perhaps matching TRBD1 (6 bases). V was clipped by 4 bases and J by 4 bases, with 13 bases between them. There are 14 residues in the CDR3. Germline V gives CDR1 SGHTA, CDR2 FQGNSA. The chain's CDR3 is CASSSNQGTTEAFF. The CDR3 DNA reads TGTGCCAGCAGCTCAAATCAGGGGACCACTGAAGCTTTCTTT. Based on the CDR3 plus reference TRBV7-2 and TRBJ1-1, the full variable domain is GAGVSQSPSNKVTEKGKDVELRCDPISGHTALYWYRQSLGQGLEFLIYFQGNSAPDKSGLPSDRFSAERTGGSVSTLTIQRTQQEDSAVYLCASSSNQGTTEAFFGQGTRLTVV.

The rearrangement joins TRBV28 to TRBJ2-1; 7 positions match TRBD2. The CDR3 totals 14 residues. Germline V gene data show CDR1 as MDHEN and CDR2 as SYDVKM. Trimming removed 7 bases from V and 8 bases from J; junction bases left unmatched: 11. The CDR3 spells CASNQVGGPDEQFF. CDR3 nucleotide sequence: TGTGCCAGCAACCAAGTGGGAGGGCCCGATGAGCAGTTCTTC.

The chain combines TRBV28 with TRBJ2-7, with TRBD1 identical over 7 bases. The junction had 8 bases not matched to a gene; V was cut back by 6 bases and J by 3 bases. The CDR3 totals 14 residues. Germline values: CDR1 MDHEN, CDR2 SYDVKM. CDR3 amino acids: CASSRPGQSYEQYF. In DNA, the CDR3 is TGTGCCAGCAGCCGACCGGGACAGAGCTACGAGCAGTACTTC.

The rearrangement joins TRBV6-5 to TRBJ2-2; the D is unclear. Trimming shortened V by 4 bases and J by 3 bases, and 6 bases separated the two germline ends. This CDR3 has 13 amino acids. The V gene's germline CDR1 is MNHEY and CDR2 SVGAGI. The CDR3 loop is CASSFPDTGELFF. The CDR3 nucleotides are TGTGCCAGCAGTTTCCCAGACACCGGGGAGCTGTTTTTT.

V usage is TRBV5-1 and J usage is TRBJ2-2; perhaps TRBD1 as D (5 bases). The V gene lost 5 bases and the J gene lost 6 bases, with 20 bases spanning the gap. The CDR3 is 16 amino acids. The germline V gene has CDR1 SGHRS and CDR2 YFSETQ. Here the CDR3 reads CASSDLRVPNPGELFF. The CDR3 DNA follows: TGCGCCAGCAGTGATCTCAGGGTCCCCAACCCCGGGGAGCTGTTTTTT.

The chain links TRBV19 to TRBJ2-2; 10 bases fit TRBD2. Germline CDR1 reads LNHDA; CDR2 reads SQIVND (reference sequence). The CDR3 is made up of 17 amino acids. The trim removed 10 bases at V and 4 bases at J, leaving 15 bases unmatched. The CDR3 DNA reads as TGTGCCACCAATCTAGCGGGGGCAACCCCGGGCACCGGGGAGCTGTTTTTT. Translating gives CATNLAGATPGTGELFF.

The rearrangement uses TRBV11-3 and TRBJ1-6, with 7 bases fitting TRBD1. Germline lookup yields CDR1 SGHNT and CDR2 YENEEA. V was pared by 9 bases and J by 8 bases, with 19 bases of the junction left unmatched. The CDR3 runs 17 residues. CDR3 region: CARVDRALSGYYSPLHF. Here the CDR3 DNA reads TGTGCCAGGGTCGACAGGGCGCTCTCGGGGTATTATTCACCCCTCCACTTT.

This clone was detected once. The chain has TRBV19 and TRBJ2-7; D is possibly TRBD1 (6 bases). V gave up 6 bases and J gave up 0 bases, with 12 bases separating them. In germline, CDR1 is LNHDA, CDR2 SQIVND (reference sequence). This CDR3 is 14 amino acids long. The CDR3 loop is CASRSQGSSYEQYF. The CDR3 DNA reads as TGTGCCAGTAGATCACAGGGAAGCTCCTACGAGCAGTACTTC.

The chain combines TRBV7-7 with TRBJ1-1, with D unclear. V lost 2 bases and J lost 2, with 6 bases in between. Germline-derived CDR1 and CDR2 are SSHAT and FNYEAQ (reference sequence). The CDR3 totals 13 residues. For the CDR3, the DNA is TGTGCCAGCAGCTTATCCCAAAACACTGAAGCTTTCTTT. Protein: CASSLSQNTEAFF.

The rearrangement uses TRBV7-8 and TRBJ2-1; 12 nucleotides match TRBD2. The CDR3 is 16 residues long. Trimming cost V 5 bases and J 8 bases; bases outside gene matches: 10. From germline, CDR1 is SGHVS and CDR2 FQNEAQ. The CDR3 nucleotides are TGTGCCAGCAGCATTAGAGTCCTAGCGGGGGGGTATGAGCAGTTCTTC. It codes for CASSIRVLAGGYEQFF.

The chain employs TRBV14 and TRBJ2-5, with a tentative D call TRBD2 (5 bases). This CDR3 spans 13 amino acids. V lost 4 bases and J lost 2, with 8 bases in between. Germline V gene lookup returns CDR1 SGHDN and CDR2 FVKESK. CDR3 in amino acids: CASSRQRQETQYF. CDR3 nucleotide sequence: TGTGCCAGCAGCCGGCAGCGGCAAGAGACCCAGTACTTC. The full variable domain, with the rest looked up from reference TRBV14 and TRBJ2-5, is EAGVTQFPSHSVIEKGQTVTLRCDPISGHDNLYWYRRVMGKEIKFLLHFVKESKQDESGMPNNRFLAERTGGTYSTLKVQPAELEDSGVYFCASSRQRQETQYFGPGTRLLVL.